The clone carrying this T cell receptor (beta chain) was counted many times. Antigen: not known. The length of the CDR3 is 13 residues. V was shortened by 0 bases and J by 1 base, with 3 bases between the two germline ends. Germline V gene sequence: CDR1 SGHTA, CDR2 FQGTGA. TCRdb reprocessed the reads with MiXCR, giving one entry per CDR3 protein. This sample yields 100,000 to 150,000 distinct CDR3 sequences, of which approximately 9.2% are seen a single time; 10% belongs to the top ten. This sample was taken from a study of T cell repertoires in cytomegalovirus infection. Study-wide context: Through public TCR beta signatures, both CMV infection and matching HLA type were indicated. General observations from the study: Identification of carriers of CMV plus the relevant HLA was achieved through cumulative public TCR beta family frequency. CMV-specific HLA-C-restricted TCR beta clonotypes dominated the ex vivo response.

The source is a human donor in good health (CMV status not recorded). Some clones in this sample may be carry-over from other donors' samples. The chain combines TRBV7-3 with TRBJ2-5, with unresolved D. The sequencing input was PBMCs. This CDR3 reads CASSLTIQETQYF. For the CDR3, the DNA is TGTGCCAGCAGCTTAACGATCCAAGAGACCCAGTACTTC.